A selection of T cell receptor beta chains follows, all from one sample in a study of long-term antiretroviral therapy in people with HIV. This table comes from immunoSEQ multiplex PCR, and its TCRdb copy is limited to in-frame clones, with some not included. The profile shows around 25,000 clones, over 75% of them singletons. The input for sequencing was unsorted PBMCs, taken 1.1 years before starting antiretroviral therapy. These receptors all stem from a woman aged 30 to 39 with HIV. CDR3s leave out the opening cysteine and the closing phenylalanine or tryptophan. Each record gives: CDR3 protein, J gene, V gene.

ASSVVAGSTDTQY TRBJ2-3 TRBV9
ASSSRQGIAGELF TRBJ2-2 TRBV7-3
ASSLGQGNYGYT TRBJ1-2 TRBV7-2
ASSLGGRTDTQY TRBJ2-3 TRBV13
ATSRGGTANTGELF TRBJ2-2 TRBV15
ASSEIGLNSPLH TRBJ1-6 TRBV6-1
ASSPWQSGTGELF TRBJ2-2 TRBV7-3
ASSHYQGTTEAF TRBJ1-1 TRBV18
ASSTGTGGNYGYT TRBJ1-2 TRBV5-1
ASSIDGTTYGYT TRBJ1-2 TRBV19
ASSQGLAGEKETQY TRBJ2-5 TRBV5-1
ASSVVDGGGDTGELF TRBJ2-2 TRBV9
ASNTLAGTDYNEQF TRBJ2-1 TRBV7-8
ASSDGTEGEAF TRBJ1-1 TRBV5-6
ATAQGKGLSTYNQPQH TRBJ1-5 TRBV19
ASSTNRDPRNQAYNEQF TRBJ2-1 TRBV9
ASSPQQGAVEGNQPQH TRBJ1-5 TRBV4-1
ASSLPGPYGYT TRBJ1-2 TRBV7-2
ASSGSDRTYEQY TRBJ2-7 TRBV28
ASREGNTGELF TRBJ2-2 TRBV10-1
ASSEKVRVRPRPKNIQY TRBJ2-4 TRBV10-2
ASSLTNEETQY TRBJ2-5 TRBV5-6
SVEGGGTSSYNEQF TRBJ2-1 TRBV29-1
ASSEGAGSEQF TRBJ2-1 TRBV2
ASSPDSYGYT TRBJ1-2 TRBV19
ASSSQTSGGRYEQY TRBJ2-7 TRBV6-5
ASSKAVSGNTIY TRBJ1-3 TRBV19
ASSLGPVDSGNTIY TRBJ1-3 TRBV11-2
ASSLDSGTEAF TRBJ1-1 TRBV5-1
ASSQTGVYNEQF TRBJ2-1 TRBV4-1
ASSGQGITEAF TRBJ1-1 TRBV6-1
ASSQDRGQIYGYT TRBJ1-2 TRBV2
ASSEGRAATNYGYT TRBJ1-2 TRBV2
ASSLYSVQETQY TRBJ2-5 TRBV5-1
ASSLTPGLANEQF TRBJ2-1 TRBV7-2
ASIRNTEAF TRBJ1-1 TRBV28
ASSQGPFRGLGNTIY TRBJ1-3 TRBV4-1
ASSWALSSYEQY TRBJ2-7 TRBV6-5
ASTGSLTGELF TRBJ2-2 TRBV25-1
ASSLGGNTEAF TRBJ1-1 TRBV4-2
SGTVENEQY TRBJ2-7 TRBV20-1
ASSIQYRDVYGYT TRBJ1-2 TRBV19
ASSLARGSGAQRGTDTQY TRBJ2-3 TRBV5-1
SVAQTGSYGYT TRBJ1-2 TRBV29-1
ASSEGGQGSGELF TRBJ2-2 TRBV6-1
ASSPFAGGRETQY TRBJ2-5 TRBV9
ASKQGVASTDTQY TRBJ2-3 TRBV7-2
ASSEAALVPPNTQY TRBJ2-3 TRBV6-1
ASSSTGQGFRTEAF TRBJ1-1 TRBV19
ASSPQTGDYGYT TRBJ1-2 TRBV11-1
ASSLAGAPGYT TRBJ1-2 TRBV11-1
ASSYNPGQGASGANVLT TRBJ2-6 TRBV11-2
SVLRSGELF TRBJ2-2 TRBV29-1
ASSHGLAYNSPLH TRBJ1-6 TRBV25-1
ASRPLTGGNTEAF TRBJ1-1 TRBV5-1
AISERLAGAANEQF TRBJ2-1 TRBV10-3
ASSSQEGINEKLF TRBJ1-4 TRBV7-9
ASSIATLGAYGYT TRBJ1-2 TRBV19
ASSENRDTVYGYT TRBJ1-2 TRBV18